The T cell receptor beta chain described here comes from a study of blood T cells in healthy people across ages. The overall study: Template switching recovered approximately one barcoded beta molecule for every two T cells. General study results and limits: Older age went with lower TCR beta diversity per million T cells, in a roughly linear way.

Aged roughly 6 to 90, donors were systemically healthy Caucasians from Russia. Researchers collected about 9.1 milliliters of peripheral blood from every single donor. The CDR3 length is 13 residues. Germline V lookup: CDR1 PRHDT, CDR2 FYEKMQ (reference sequence). V dropped 8 bases and J dropped 5; count of bases not matched to a gene: 8. The second PCR ran roughly 7 to 11 cycles with a sample-barcoded 5' primer and J-beta primers. MiXCR was run by TCRdb on the 5' RACE reads, yielding one entry per CDR3 protein. The sample lists 600,000 to 850,000 distinct CDR3 sequences, 43% occurring once. About this clonotype itself: Its target is unknown. A clone one base away is much larger, so this may be a read error.

The chain carries TRBV13 and TRBJ2-5, with 7 bases fitting TRBD1. The specimen sequenced was blood. The sequence was obtained from an older woman in good health. Here the CDR3 reads CASGIQGWETQYF. The CDR3 DNA sequence: TGTGCCAGCGGCATACAGGGGTGGGAGACCCAGTACTTC.